This is a list of T cell receptor beta chains from one sample in a study of identical twins. From the 5' RACE reads, TCRdb called clonotypes with MiXCR, one entry per CDR3 protein. Of fewer than 250,000 distinct CDR3 sequences listed, 6.5% to 8.5% are singletons. This same sample was also taken into another study, of yellow fever vaccine responses in identical twins.

Material for sequencing was memory (CD45RO+) T cells sorted from blood. Every receptor here comes from a woman aged 18-30 years in good health. The CDR3 runs from the conserved cysteine through the conserved F or W. The order of the fields is D gene, J gene, clone size, V gene, CDR3 protein, CDR3 DNA. D genes are given only for firm matches. Size tells how often a clone was seen (once, few, many) or the class of an expanded clone, and some rows leave it out.

>-|TRBJ2-5|few|TRBV24-1
CATSDPSPVNQETQYF
TGTGCCACCAGTGATCCCTCCCCAGTAAACCAAGAGACCCAGTACTTC
>TRBD1|TRBJ2-5|-|TRBV6-5
CASSYDRGQTQYF
TGTGCCAGCAGTTACGACAGGGGACAGACCCAGTACTTC
>TRBD1|TRBJ2-1|few|TRBV20-1
CSASWFVDRDRGRRWEQFF
TGCAGTGCTAGTTGGTTCGTCGACCGGGACAGGGGGCGCCGGTGGGAGCAGTTCTTC
>-|TRBJ1-2|few|TRBV7-9
CASSLDHYGYTF
TGTGCCAGCAGCTTAGACCACTATGGCTACACCTTC
>TRBD2|TRBJ2-2|-|TRBV9
CASSGVGSGRVLSGELFF
TGTGCCAGCAGCGGCGTAGGATCCGGGAGGGTGTTATCCGGGGAGCTGTTTTTT
>TRBD2|TRBJ2-1|many|TRBV7-2
CASSLGLAGGGNEQFF
TGTGCCAGCAGCTTAGGCCTAGCGGGGGGTGGGAATGAGCAGTTCTTC
>TRBD2|TRBJ2-3|-|TRBV2
CASRARAGAADTQYF
TGTGCCAGCAGAGCCAGAGCGGGGGCCGCAGATACGCAGTATTTT
>TRBD2|TRBJ2-7|-|TRBV20-1
CSARDRGLAEPTYEQYF
TGCAGTGCTAGAGATAGAGGACTAGCGGAGCCGACCTACGAGCAGTACTTC
>TRBD1|TRBJ2-5|many|TRBV7-6
CASSLVPGGQETQYF
TGTGCCAGCAGCTTAGTTCCAGGGGGCCAAGAGACCCAGTACTTC
>-|TRBJ1-1|-|TRBV5-4
CASSLGVRVEAFF
TGTGCCAGCAGCTTGGGAGTTAGGGTTGAAGCTTTCTTT
>-|TRBJ2-3|few|TRBV6-1
CASSEGGKGDTQYF
TGTGCCAGCAGTGAAGGGGGCAAAGGAGATACGCAGTATTTT
>-|TRBJ2-3|-|TRBV27
CASSPPGTLRADTQYF
TGTGCCAGCAGTCCCCCGGGCACCTTGAGGGCAGATACGCAGTATTTT
>TRBD1|TRBJ2-7|-|TRBV5-8
CASSVRDRRSYEQYF
TGTGCCAGCAGCGTCAGGGACAGACGCTCCTACGAGCAGTACTTC
>-|TRBJ1-1|-|TRBV5-1
CASSLVRGTNTEAFF
TGCGCCAGCAGCTTGGTTAGGGGAACAAACACTGAAGCTTTCTTT
>-|TRBJ2-5|-|TRBV7-9
CASSLPAEWETQYF
TGTGCCAGCAGCTTACCAGCAGAATGGGAGACCCAGTACTTC
>TRBD1|TRBJ2-3|-|TRBV12-3/TRBV12-4
CASSLRDRGDTQYF
TGTGCCAGCAGTTTACGGGACAGGGGAGATACGCAGTATTTT
>TRBD1|TRBJ1-2|-|TRBV5-1
CASSLTGTGDYGYTF
TGCGCCAGCAGCTTGACCGGGACAGGCGACTATGGCTACACCTTC
>-|TRBJ2-3|few|TRBV7-9
CASSPTAGAQYF
TGTGCCAGCAGCCCAACGGCGGGCGCGCAGTATTTT
>-|TRBJ2-1|many|TRBV2
CASSERGSSYNEQFF
TGTGCCAGCAGCGAACGCGGAAGCTCCTACAATGAGCAGTTCTTC
>-|TRBJ2-1|many|TRBV9
CASSGGHTAYNEQFF
TGTGCCAGCAGCGGTGGGCACACCGCCTACAATGAGCAGTTCTTC
>-|TRBJ2-7|many|TRBV5-1
CASSFRDSYYEQYF
TGCGCCAGCAGCTTCAGAGACAGCTACTACGAGCAGTACTTC
>TRBD2|TRBJ2-1|few|TRBV5-1
CASSWGVAGGPNEQFF
TGCGCCAGCAGCTGGGGGGTAGCGGGAGGGCCAAATGAGCAGTTCTTC
>TRBD2|TRBJ2-5|-|TRBV5-1
CASSLRGLAGRQETQYF
TGCGCCAGCAGCCTTAGGGGGCTAGCGGGACGCCAAGAGACCCAGTACTTC
>-|TRBJ2-1|many|TRBV6-1
CASSGVLEAYNEQFF
TGTGCCAGCAGCGGGGTGCTAGAGGCCTACAATGAGCAGTTCTTC
>-|TRBJ2-5|many|TRBV12-3/TRBV12-4
CASRRTGGETQYF
TGTGCCAGCAGAAGGACTGGAGGGGAGACCCAGTACTTC
>TRBD2|TRBJ2-7|few|TRBV5-1
CASSQLAGDQYF
TGCGCCAGCAGCCAACTAGCGGGGGACCAGTACTTC
>-|TRBJ2-1|many|TRBV29-1
CSVPDSLKNEQFF
TGCAGCGTTCCGGACAGTTTAAAGAATGAGCAGTTCTTC
>-|TRBJ2-2|many|TRBV12-3/TRBV12-4
CASRLTGNTGELFF
TGTGCCAGCAGATTGACAGGGAACACCGGGGAGCTGTTTTTT
>TRBD1|TRBJ1-1|-|TRBV29-1
CSAGKQGGGATEAFF
TGCAGCGCAGGGAAGCAGGGGGGAGGGGCCACTGAAGCTTTCTTT
>-|TRBJ2-3|many|TRBV10-3
CAISYQGGDTQYF
TGTGCCATCAGTTACCAGGGGGGAGATACGCAGTATTTT
>-|TRBJ2-2|-|TRBV11-2
CASSLFRDTGELFF
TGTGCCAGCAGCTTATTCAGGGACACCGGGGAGCTGTTTTTT
>-|TRBJ2-2|many|TRBV30
CAYPWGYTGELFF
TGTGCCTACCCTTGGGGGTACACCGGGGAGCTGTTTTTT
>TRBD1|TRBJ1-2|many|TRBV11-2
CASSSGQGGYGYTF
TGTGCCAGCAGCTCTGGACAGGGCGGCTATGGCTACACCTTC
>-|TRBJ2-5|few|TRBV5-1
CASQSAVAVGETQYF
TGCGCCAGCCAATCCGCCGTCGCGGTCGGCGAGACCCAGTACTTC
>-|TRBJ1-3|many|TRBV29-1
CSVDDLHGDTIYF
TGCAGCGTTGACGATTTACATGGTGACACCATATATTTT
>-|TRBJ2-7|-|TRBV28
CASSSWAGGSGEQYF
TGTGCCAGCAGTTCCTGGGCAGGGGGTAGCGGCGAGCAGTACTTC
>TRBD2|TRBJ2-3|many|TRBV5-6
CASSRPGLTDTQYF
TGTGCCAGCAGCCGTCCGGGACTAACAGATACGCAGTATTTT
>TRBD1|TRBJ2-7|-|TRBV5-1
CASSLGTGGIEQYF
TGCGCCAGCAGCTTGGGGACAGGGGGCATCGAGCAGTACTTC
>TRBD2|TRBJ2-5|-|TRBV27
CASGASGRRETQYF
TGTGCCAGCGGGGCTAGCGGGAGACGGGAGACCCAGTACTTC
>-|TRBJ2-3|many|TRBV29-1
CSVTSKTVPGGPQYF
TGCAGCGTGACTAGCAAGACAGTCCCGGGGGGCCCGCAGTATTTT
>-|TRBJ2-3|many|TRBV29-1
CSVDLSTDTQYF
TGCAGCGTTGATCTCTCCACAGATACGCAGTATTTT
>-|TRBJ2-5|-|TRBV4-3
CASSQEASGGLGETQYF
TGCGCCAGCAGCCAAGAAGCTAGTGGGGGGCTCGGAGAGACCCAGTACTTC
>-|TRBJ2-4|few|TRBV6-5
CASSYSGAKNIQYF
TGTGCCAGCAGTTACTCGGGGGCCAAAAACATTCAGTACTTC
>-|TRBJ2-5|few|TRBV14
CASSQLQLQETQYF
TGTGCCAGCAGCCAACTACAGCTCCAAGAGACCCAGTACTTC
>TRBD1|TRBJ2-7|few|TRBV25-1
CASSGDRGYLGTKNYEQYF
TGTGCCAGCAGTGGGGACAGGGGGTACCTGGGGACGAAGAACTACGAGCAGTACTTC
>-|TRBJ1-6|many|TRBV19
CASSIDGTALTLHF
TGTGCCAGTAGTATAGATGGGACGGCTCTGACCCTCCACTTT
>-|TRBJ2-3|-|TRBV20-1
CSARGRDRSTDTQYF
TGCAGTGCTAGAGGGAGGGACAGAAGCACAGATACGCAGTATTTT
>-|TRBJ1-2|once|TRBV20-1
CSSPTSDYGYTF
TGCAGTTCGCCTACATCTGACTATGGCTACACCTTC
>TRBD2|TRBJ2-1|many|TRBV28
CASSLLRTSGGRGQFF
TGTGCCAGCAGTTTACTCCGGACTAGCGGGGGCCGAGGGCAGTTCTTC
>-|TRBJ2-1|few|TRBV20-1
CSADPGSGLYEQFF
TGCAGTGCTGACCCAGGGAGCGGGCTCTATGAGCAGTTCTTC
>-|TRBJ2-1|-|TRBV29-1
CSVDPGYNEQFF
TGCAGCGTTGATCCGGGGTACAATGAGCAGTTCTTC
>TRBD1|TRBJ2-7|-|TRBV7-7
CASSQNRGSEQYF
TGTGCTAGCAGCCAGAACAGGGGGAGCGAGCAGTACTTC
>TRBD2|TRBJ2-3|-|TRBV20-1
CSARRGLAGTGTQYF
TGCAGTGCTAGGCGGGGACTAGCGGGCACAGGTACGCAGTATTTT
>TRBD1|TRBJ2-7|-|TRBV6-1
CASTRQGYEQYF
TGTGCCAGCACTCGACAGGGATACGAGCAGTACTTC
>-|TRBJ1-1|many|TRBV6-5
CASSYSRLNTEAFF
TGTGCCAGCAGTTACTCTCGGTTGAACACTGAAGCTTTCTTT
>TRBD1|TRBJ1-5|many|TRBV12-3/TRBV12-4
CASRGTGFRVQPQHF
TGTGCCAGCAGGGGGACAGGTTTTAGAGTGCAGCCCCAGCATTTT
>-|TRBJ2-4|-|TRBV3-2
CASSSDGRHSAKNIQYF
TGTGCCAGCTCCTCGGATGGGCGGCACTCAGCCAAAAACATTCAGTACTTC
>-|TRBJ2-3|-|TRBV21-1
CASSRERDSRRGTDTQYF
TGTGCCAGCAGCAGGGAGCGGGACTCCAGACGGGGGACAGATACGCAGTATTTT